Presented here are 20 T cell receptor beta chains from one specimen sequenced in a study of control samples from healthy donors and cancer patients. Data came from immunoSEQ multiplex PCR; TCRdb stores just in-frame clones and leaves some out. Of roughly 100,000 clones in the sample, just over 85% were seen once. Sequencing was performed on blood. The receptors were sampled from a young man in good health.

The V call is TRBV5-1, the J call TRBJ2-7; 8 nucleotides line up with TRBD1. The CDR3 consists of 18 residues. V was clipped by 0 bases and J by 2 bases; unmatched bases: 13. In germline, CDR1 is SGHRS, CDR2 YFSETQ. CDR3 bases: TGCGCCAGCAGCTTGGACCCCCCCTACCGACAGGGGCCCTACGAGCAGTACTTC. Translation: CASSLDPPYRQGPYEQYF.

The chain is built from TRBV28 and TRBJ1-3; a possible D gene is TRBD1 (6 bases). The germline CDR1 and CDR2 sequences are MDHEN and SYDVKM. V lost 5 bases to trimming and J lost 3 bases, with 8 bases between them. This CDR3 comprises 13 residues. The CDR3 coding sequence is TGTGCCAGCAGTCAGGGGTATGGAAACACCATATATTTT. Translation gives CASSQGYGNTIYF. Drawing the rest from reference TRBV28 and TRBJ1-3, the complete variable domain is DVKVTQSSRYLVKRTGEKVFLECVQDMDHENMFWYRQDPGLGLRLIYFSYDVKMKEKGDIPEGYSVSREKKERFSLILESASTNQTSMYLCASSQGYGNTIYFGEGSWLTVV.

The chain is built from TRBV28 and TRBJ2-7; 11 nucleotides align to TRBD2. V was clipped by 6 bases and J by 2 bases; unmatched bases: 15. Per the germline V gene, CDR1 is MDHEN and CDR2 is SYDVKM. The CDR3 sequence is 18 residues long. The CDR3 coding sequence is TGTGCCAGCAGCTCTAACCTCTGGACTAGCGGGTTGGCCTACGAGCAGTACTTC. As protein: CASSSNLWTSGLAYEQYF.

The chain joins TRBV7-6 to TRBJ2-7; D is tentatively TRBD1 or TRBD2 (5 bases each). Germline loops: CDR1 SGHVS, CDR2 FNYEAQ. Deletions cut 4 bases from V and 5 bases from J, with 12 bases between. The CDR3 runs 13 residues. CDR3 sequence: CASSYRDVDEQYF. The CDR3 DNA sequence: TGTGCCAGCAGCTATAGGGACGTCGACGAGCAGTACTTC.

V and J are TRBV5-6 and TRBJ2-7, with D uncertain. The CDR3 runs to 16 residues. CDR1 and CDR2 (germline): SGHDT, YYEEEE. V dropped 3 bases and J dropped 5 bases, with 21 bases sitting between them. DNA of the CDR3: TGTGCCAGCAGCTGGGGTAACGGCGTCGGTATCCACGAGCAGTACTTC. Residues: CASSWGNGVGIHEQYF.

DNA for the CDR3: TGTGCCACCAGCAGGGACAGGGTCGTCCACGAGCAGTACTTC. This sequence encodes CATSRDRVVHEQYF. The rearrangement joins TRBV15 to TRBJ2-7; 8 nucleotides align to TRBD1. The CDR3 contains 14 residues. V was pared by 3 bases and J by 5 bases, with 6 bases of the junction left unmatched. Germline V gives CDR1 LNHNV, CDR2 YYDKDF (reference sequence).

This chain joins TRBV24-1 and TRBJ2-3, with 13 nucleotides matching TRBD2. The J segment lost 5 bases and the V segment lost 3 bases, leaving 13 bases of the junction unmatched. The CDR3 covers 19 residues. Germline-derived CDR1 and CDR2 are KGHDR and SFDVKD. The DNA for the CDR3 is TGTGCCACCAGTGATCCTTCGGTGACTAGCGGGAGGTCGGGAGATACGCAGTATTTT. Amino acids: CATSDPSVTSGRSGDTQYF.

The chain couples TRBV13 to TRBJ2-1; 8 nucleotides match TRBD2. Germline-derived CDR1 and CDR2 are PRHDT and FYEKMQ (reference sequence). V lost 3 bases and J lost 7; bases outside the gene matches: 8. The CDR3 is 15 residues long. CDR3 amino acids: CASSFKRESANEQFF. DNA for the CDR3: TGTGCCAGCAGCTTCAAGCGGGAGTCTGCGAATGAGCAGTTCTTC.

This clone appeared a single time. The chain uses TRBV28 and TRBJ1-1; D might be TRBD1 (6 bases). Trimming shortened V by 6 bases and J by 7 bases, and 24 bases separated the two germline ends. CDR3 size: 16 residues. Germline V lookup: CDR1 MDHEN, CDR2 SYDVKM. CDR3 protein: CASSPGDVRVEDEAFF. The CDR3 nucleotides are TGTGCCAGCAGCCCAGGGGATGTGAGGGTCGAGGATGAAGCTTTCTTT.

The rearrangement joins TRBV3-1 (or the pseudogene TRBV3-2) to TRBJ2-3, with D possibly matching TRBD2 (6 bases). The CDR3 has 16 residues. CDR1 is LGHDT, CDR2 YNNKEL, per germline (reference sequence). Trimming cost V 4 bases and J 1 base, with 15 bases left between them. CDR3 in DNA: TGTGCCAGCAGCCCCTGGAGGGAATTCGGCACAGATACGCAGTATTTT. Its protein product is CASSPWREFGTDTQYF.

The chain is built from TRBV7-9 and TRBJ2-1, with 7 nucleotides matching TRBD2. The CDR3 has 14 amino acids. Trimming at V came to 8 bases and at J to 4 bases, leaving 8 bases not matched to a gene. The germline V gene encodes CDR1 SEHNR and CDR2 FQNEAQ (reference sequence). In DNA, the CDR3 is TGTGCCAGCGCTAGGGCTAGCGGATACAATGAGCAGTTCTTC. Translated: CASARASGYNEQFF.

V usage is TRBV7-3 and J usage is TRBJ2-3; 12 positions match TRBD2. J was trimmed by 2 bases and V by 5 bases; bases with no gene match: 8. This CDR3 is 17 amino acids long. Germline-derived CDR1 and CDR2 are SGHTA and FQGTGA. The CDR3 region is CASSKRTSGKATDTQYF. In DNA, the CDR3 is TGTGCCAGCAGCAAAAGGACTAGCGGGAAAGCCACAGATACGCAGTATTTT.

The genes are TRBV7-2 and TRBJ2-1, with 14 bases fitting TRBD2. This CDR3 has 17 amino acids. Trimming took 4 bases from V and 8 from J; bases not matched to a gene: 10. Germline V CDR1 and CDR2: SGHTA, FQGNSA. CDR3 sequence reads: CASSWETSGRAWYEQFF. The CDR3 DNA sequence: TGTGCCAGCAGCTGGGAGACTAGCGGGAGGGCCTGGTATGAGCAGTTCTTC.

CDR3 sequence: CARRGRENTGELFF. As DNA, the CDR3 is TGTGCCAGGCGGGGCCGAGAGAACACCGGGGAGCTGTTTTTT. The rearrangement joins TRBV2 to TRBJ2-2; D is possibly TRBD2 (6 bases). Trimming removed 9 bases at V and 1 base at J, with 12 bases between. CDR3 length: 14 amino acids. Germline CDR1 is SNHLY and CDR2 is FYNNEI.

The chain couples TRBV9 to TRBJ1-3; weak D call: TRBD1 (5 bases). The V and J ends lost 3 bases and 2 bases respectively, with 21 bases between them. Germline CDR1 and CDR2: SGDLS and YYNGEE. The length of the CDR3 is 18 residues. In DNA, the CDR3 is TGTGCCAGCAGCGAGGGGTGGGGGGTGAAACACGCTGGAAACACCATATATTTT. This sequence encodes CASSEGWGVKHAGNTIYF.

The rearrangement uses TRBV7-3 and TRBJ2-3; D unclear. V lost 3 bases to trimming and J lost 0 bases, with 4 bases between them. Per germline, CDR1 SGHTA and CDR2 FQGTGA. CDR3 length: 13 residues. The CDR3 loop is CASSLDSTDTQYF. Here the CDR3 DNA reads TGTGCCAGCAGCTTGGACAGCACAGATACGCAGTATTTT.

This clone was seen only once. The rearrangement links TRBV14 to TRBJ2-5, with unresolved D. Germline V gene lookup returns CDR1 SGHDN and CDR2 FVKESK. V was cut by 3 bases and J by 4 bases, with 6 bases left in between. This CDR3 is built from 12 residues. The CDR3 region is CASSHLTETQYF. CDR3 nucleotide sequence: TGTGCCAGCAGCCATCTAACAGAGACCCAGTACTTC.

This sequence joins TRBV11-2 and TRBJ1-3; 10 nucleotides align to TRBD1. CDR3 length: 14 residues. The germline V gene encodes CDR1 SGHAT and CDR2 FQNNGV. J lost 6 bases, V lost 5 bases, and 4 bases had no gene match. CDR3 region: CASSRQGAENTIYF. The CDR3 DNA sequence: TGTGCCAGCAGCCGACAGGGGGCCGAAAACACCATATATTTT.

The chain carries TRBV6-8 and TRBJ1-2, with unresolved D. The CDR3 sequence is 13 residues long. Germline values: CDR1 MNHGY, CDR2 SAAAGT. V dropped 0 bases and J dropped 8 bases, with 10 bases sitting between them. The CDR3 sequence is CASSYSPRRGYTF. CDR3 nucleotide sequence: TGTGCCAGCAGTTACTCTCCCCGGAGAGGCTACACCTTC.

This clone showed up just once. The chain combines TRBV3-1 (or the pseudogene TRBV3-2) with TRBJ1-2; D ambiguous. Germline-derived CDR1 and CDR2 are LGHDT and YNNKEL (reference sequence). The germline V and J ends were trimmed by 0 bases and 7 bases, with 9 bases remaining between them. The CDR3 length is 13 residues. This CDR3 reads CASSQDYAAGYTF. The CDR3 DNA follows: TGTGCCAGCAGCCAAGATTATGCGGCTGGCTACACCTTC.